This paragraph covers one TCR beta chain sequence. Its antigen is still unknown. Sequencing was at survey level. The repertoire was sequenced with immunoSEQ multiplex PCR; TCRdb's copy has only in-frame clones and lacks some. The profile shows 95,000 to 100,000 clones, 60% to 80% of them singletons. The CDR3 extends over 12 amino acids. Per germline, CDR1 MNHEY and CDR2 SVGAGI. Trimming took 5 bases from V and 3 from J, leaving 6 bases between them. This sample is drawn from a study of fetal regulatory T cell absence and autoimmunity. Study-wide context: Exocrine pancreas autoimmunity occurred in IPEX patients lacking clinical diabetes.

General study findings and limits: Compared with cord blood, pancreas showed oligoclonal TCR enrichment, some clones over 95-fold. The oligoclonal enrichment was interpreted as supporting antigen-driven pancreatic autoimmunity before birth in IPEX syndrome.

The specimen sequenced was pancreas tissue. The chain links TRBV6-5 to TRBJ2-3; D unclear. The clonotype comes from a male donor with IPEX syndrome. CDR3 coding DNA: TGTGCCAGCAGTACAAGGACAGATACGCAGTATTTT. Residues: CASSTRTDTQYF.